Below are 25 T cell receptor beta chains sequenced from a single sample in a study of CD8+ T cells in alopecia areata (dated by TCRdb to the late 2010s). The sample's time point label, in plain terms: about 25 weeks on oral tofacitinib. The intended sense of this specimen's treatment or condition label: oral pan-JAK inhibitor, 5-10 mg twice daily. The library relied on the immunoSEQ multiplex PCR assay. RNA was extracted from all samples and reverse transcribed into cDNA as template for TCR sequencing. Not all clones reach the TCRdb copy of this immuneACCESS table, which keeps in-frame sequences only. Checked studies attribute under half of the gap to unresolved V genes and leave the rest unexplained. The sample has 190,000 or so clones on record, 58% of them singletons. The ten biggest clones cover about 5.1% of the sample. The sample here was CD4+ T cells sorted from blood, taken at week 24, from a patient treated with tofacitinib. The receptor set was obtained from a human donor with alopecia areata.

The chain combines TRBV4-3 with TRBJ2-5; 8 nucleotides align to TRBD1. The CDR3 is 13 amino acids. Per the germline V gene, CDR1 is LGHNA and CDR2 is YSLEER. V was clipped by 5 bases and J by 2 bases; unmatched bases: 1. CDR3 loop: CASSRDRQETQYF. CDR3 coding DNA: TGCGCCAGCAGCAGGGACAGGCAAGAGACCCAGTACTTC.

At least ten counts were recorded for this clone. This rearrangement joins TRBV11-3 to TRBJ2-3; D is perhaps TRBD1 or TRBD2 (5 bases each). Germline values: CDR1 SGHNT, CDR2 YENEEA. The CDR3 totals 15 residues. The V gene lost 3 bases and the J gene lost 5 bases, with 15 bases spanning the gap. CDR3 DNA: TGTGCCAGCAGCTTGCATGCCGGGGCGGAAGATACGCAGTATTTT. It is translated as CASSLHAGAEDTQYF.

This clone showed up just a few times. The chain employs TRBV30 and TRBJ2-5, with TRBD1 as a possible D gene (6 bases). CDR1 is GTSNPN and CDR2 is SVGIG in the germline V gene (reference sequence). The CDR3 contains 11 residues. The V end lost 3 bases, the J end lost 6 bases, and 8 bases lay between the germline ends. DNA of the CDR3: TGTGCCTGGAGCAGGGGTCAGACCCAGTACTTC. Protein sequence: CAWSRGQTQYF. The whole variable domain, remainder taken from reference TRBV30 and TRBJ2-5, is SQTIHQWPATLVQPVGSPLSLECTVEGTSNPNLYWYRQAAGRGLQLLFYSVGIGQISSEVPQNLSASRPQDRQFILSSKKLLLSDSGFYLCAWSRGQTQYFGPGTRLLVL.

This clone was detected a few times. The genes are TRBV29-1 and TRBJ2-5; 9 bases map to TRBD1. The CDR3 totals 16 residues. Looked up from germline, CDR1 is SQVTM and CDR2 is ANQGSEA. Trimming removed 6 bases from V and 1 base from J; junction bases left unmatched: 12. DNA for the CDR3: TGCAGCGTCACTGCGGGGGACAGGGCGACCCAAGAGACCCAGTACTTC. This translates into CSVTAGDRATQETQYF.

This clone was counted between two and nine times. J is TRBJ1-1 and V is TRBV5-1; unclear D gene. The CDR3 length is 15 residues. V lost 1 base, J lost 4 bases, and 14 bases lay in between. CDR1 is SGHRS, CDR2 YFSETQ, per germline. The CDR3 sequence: CASSLFGEASTEAFF. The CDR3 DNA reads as TGCGCCAGCAGCTTGTTTGGGGAGGCGAGCACTGAAGCTTTCTTT.

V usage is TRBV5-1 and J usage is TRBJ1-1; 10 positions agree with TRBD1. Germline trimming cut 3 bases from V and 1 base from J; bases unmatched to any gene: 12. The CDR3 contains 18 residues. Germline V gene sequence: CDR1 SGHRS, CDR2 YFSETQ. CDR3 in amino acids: CASSWGDRGLSRNTEAFF. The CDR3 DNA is TGCGCCAGCAGCTGGGGGGACAGGGGCCTTTCTCGGAACACTGAAGCTTTCTTT.

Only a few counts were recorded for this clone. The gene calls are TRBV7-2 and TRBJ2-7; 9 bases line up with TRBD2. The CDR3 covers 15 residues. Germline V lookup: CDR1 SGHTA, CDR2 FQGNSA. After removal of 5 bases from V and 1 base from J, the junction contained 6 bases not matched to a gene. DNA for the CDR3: TGTGCCAGCAGCCTAAGCGGGAGGCGATCCTACGAGCAGTACTTC. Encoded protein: CASSLSGRRSYEQYF.

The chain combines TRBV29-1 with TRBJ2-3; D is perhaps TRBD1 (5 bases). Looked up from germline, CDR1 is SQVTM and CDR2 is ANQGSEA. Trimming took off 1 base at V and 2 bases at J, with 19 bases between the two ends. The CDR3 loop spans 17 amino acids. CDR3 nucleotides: TGCAGCGTTGAAGTCTCCCCGTCCAGGGTAGCCACAGATACGCAGTATTTT. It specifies CSVEVSPSRVATDTQYF.

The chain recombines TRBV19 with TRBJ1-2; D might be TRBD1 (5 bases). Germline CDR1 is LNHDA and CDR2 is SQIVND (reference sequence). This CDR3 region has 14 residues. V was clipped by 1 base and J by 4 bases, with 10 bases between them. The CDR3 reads CASSIGQGSYGYTF. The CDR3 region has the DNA TGTGCCAGTAGTATAGGTCAGGGATCCTATGGCTACACCTTC.

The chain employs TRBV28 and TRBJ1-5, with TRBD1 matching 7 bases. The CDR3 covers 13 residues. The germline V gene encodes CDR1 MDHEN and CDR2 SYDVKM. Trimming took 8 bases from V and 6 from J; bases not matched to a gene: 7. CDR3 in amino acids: CASSQGVIQPQHF. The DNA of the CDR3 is TGTGCCAGCTCGCAGGGGGTAATTCAGCCCCAGCATTTT. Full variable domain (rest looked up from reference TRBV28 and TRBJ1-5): DVKVTQSSRYLVKRTGEKVFLECVQDMDHENMFWYRQDPGLGLRLIYFSYDVKMKEKGDIPEGYSVSREKKERFSLILESASTNQTSMYLCASSQGVIQPQHFGDGTRLSIL.

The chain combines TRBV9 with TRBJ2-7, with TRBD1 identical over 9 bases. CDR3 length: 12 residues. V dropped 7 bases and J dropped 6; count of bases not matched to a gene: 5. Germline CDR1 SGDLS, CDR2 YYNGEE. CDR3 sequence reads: CASGPGQGEQYF. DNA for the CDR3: TGTGCCAGCGGCCCGGGACAGGGCGAGCAGTACTTC.

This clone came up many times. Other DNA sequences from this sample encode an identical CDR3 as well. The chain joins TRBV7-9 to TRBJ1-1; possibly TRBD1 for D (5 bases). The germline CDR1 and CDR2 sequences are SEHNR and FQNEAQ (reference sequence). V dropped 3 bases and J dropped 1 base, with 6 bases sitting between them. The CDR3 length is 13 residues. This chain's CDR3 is CASSLTENTEAFF. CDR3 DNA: TGTGCCAGCAGCTTGACAGAGAACACTGAAGCTTTCTTT.

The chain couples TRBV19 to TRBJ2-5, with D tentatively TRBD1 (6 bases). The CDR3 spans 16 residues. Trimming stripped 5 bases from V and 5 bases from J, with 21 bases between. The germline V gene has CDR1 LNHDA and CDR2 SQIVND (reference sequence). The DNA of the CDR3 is TGTGCCAGTAGTGATAGTCGGGCAGGGGCTAGGGAGACCCAGTACTTC. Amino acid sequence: CASSDSRAGARETQYF. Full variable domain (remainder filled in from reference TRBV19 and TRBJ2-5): DGGITQSPKYLFRKEGQNVTLSCEQNLNHDAMYWYRQDPGQGLRLIYYSQIVNDFQKGDIAEGYSVSREKKESFPLTVTSAQKNPTAFYLCASSDSRAGARETQYFGPGTRLLVL.

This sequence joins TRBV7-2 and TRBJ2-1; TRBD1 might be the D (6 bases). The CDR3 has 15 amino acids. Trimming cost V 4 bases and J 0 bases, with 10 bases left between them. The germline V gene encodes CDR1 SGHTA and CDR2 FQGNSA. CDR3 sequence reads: CASSSDRSSYNEQFF. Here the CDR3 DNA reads TGTGCCAGCAGCTCAGACAGGAGCTCCTACAATGAGCAGTTCTTC.

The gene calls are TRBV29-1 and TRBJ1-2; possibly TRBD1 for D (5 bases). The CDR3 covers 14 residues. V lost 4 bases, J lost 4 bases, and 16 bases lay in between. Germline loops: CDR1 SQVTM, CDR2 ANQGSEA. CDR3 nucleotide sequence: TGCAGCGTTGCCGACTCCCTGGGGGGCTATGGCTACACCTTC. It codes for CSVADSLGGYGYTF. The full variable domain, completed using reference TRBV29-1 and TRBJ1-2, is SAVISQKPSRDICQRGTSLTIQCQVDSQVTMMFWYRQQPGQSLTLIATANQGSEATYESGFVIDKFPISRPNLTFSTLTVSNMSPEDSSIYLCSVADSLGGYGYTFGSGTRLTVV.

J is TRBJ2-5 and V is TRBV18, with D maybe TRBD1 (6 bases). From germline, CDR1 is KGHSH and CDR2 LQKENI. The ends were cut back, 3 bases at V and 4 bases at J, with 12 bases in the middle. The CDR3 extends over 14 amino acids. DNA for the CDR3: TGTGCCAGCTCACCCAGGACAGATCCAGAGACCCAGTACTTC. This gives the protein CASSPRTDPETQYF.

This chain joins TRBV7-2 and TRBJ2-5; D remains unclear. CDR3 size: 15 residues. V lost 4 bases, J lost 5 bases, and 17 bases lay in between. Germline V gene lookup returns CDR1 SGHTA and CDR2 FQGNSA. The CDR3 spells CASSSRSSGWETQYF. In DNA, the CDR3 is TGTGCCAGCAGCTCCCGGAGTTCTGGGTGGGAGACCCAGTACTTC.

The DNA of the CDR3 is TGTGCCAGCAGTGAAGCGGGCAGGGACGATGGCTACACCTTC. Translation gives CASSEAGRDDGYTF. This chain links TRBV6-1 with TRBJ1-2; perhaps TRBD1 as D (5 bases). Germline CDR1 is MNHNS and CDR2 is SASEGT. V lost 0 bases, J lost 6 bases, and 11 bases lay in between. The CDR3 has 14 residues.

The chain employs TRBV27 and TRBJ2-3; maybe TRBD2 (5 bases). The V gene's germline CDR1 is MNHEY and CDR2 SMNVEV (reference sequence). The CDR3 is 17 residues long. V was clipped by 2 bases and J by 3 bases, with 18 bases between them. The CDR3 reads CASSLVGLGVGTDTQYF. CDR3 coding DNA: TGTGCCAGCAGTTTAGTCGGACTCGGGGTGGGGACAGATACGCAGTATTTT.

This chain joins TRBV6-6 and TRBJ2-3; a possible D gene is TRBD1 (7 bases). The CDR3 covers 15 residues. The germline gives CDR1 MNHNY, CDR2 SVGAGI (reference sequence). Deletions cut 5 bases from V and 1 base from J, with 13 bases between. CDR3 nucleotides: TGTGCCAGCAGTAACAGGGGAGGCGGCACAGATACGCAGTATTTT. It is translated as CASSNRGGGTDTQYF.

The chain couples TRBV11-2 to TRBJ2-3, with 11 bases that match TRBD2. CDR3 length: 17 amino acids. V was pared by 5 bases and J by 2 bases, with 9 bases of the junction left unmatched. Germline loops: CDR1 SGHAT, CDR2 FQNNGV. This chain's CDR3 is CASSPLSGRAVTDTQYF. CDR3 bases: TGTGCCAGCAGCCCTCTTAGCGGGAGGGCCGTCACAGATACGCAGTATTTT.

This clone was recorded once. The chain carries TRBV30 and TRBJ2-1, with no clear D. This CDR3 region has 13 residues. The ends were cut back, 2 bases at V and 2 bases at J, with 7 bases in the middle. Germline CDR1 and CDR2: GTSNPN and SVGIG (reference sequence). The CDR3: CAWSFGPYNEQFF. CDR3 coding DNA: TGTGCCTGGAGTTTTGGCCCCTACAATGAGCAGTTCTTC.

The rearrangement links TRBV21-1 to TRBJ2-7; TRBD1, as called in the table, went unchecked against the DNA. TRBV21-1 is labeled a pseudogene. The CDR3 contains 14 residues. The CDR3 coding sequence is TGTGCCAGCAGCAATGGAGGGGGCTTCTACGAGCAGTACTTC. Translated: CASSNGGGFYEQYF.

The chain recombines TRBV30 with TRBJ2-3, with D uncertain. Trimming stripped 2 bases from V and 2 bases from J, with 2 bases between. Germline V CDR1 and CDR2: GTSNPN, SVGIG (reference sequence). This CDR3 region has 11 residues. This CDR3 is CAWSTTDTQYF. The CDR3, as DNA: TGTGCCTGGAGTACCACAGATACGCAGTATTTT.

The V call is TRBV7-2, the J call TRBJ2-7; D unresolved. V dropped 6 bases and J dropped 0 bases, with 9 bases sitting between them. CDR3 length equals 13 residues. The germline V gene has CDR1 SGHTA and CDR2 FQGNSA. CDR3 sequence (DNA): TGTGCCAGCAGATCGGGTAGCTCCTACGAGCAGTACTTC. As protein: CASRSGSSYEQYF.